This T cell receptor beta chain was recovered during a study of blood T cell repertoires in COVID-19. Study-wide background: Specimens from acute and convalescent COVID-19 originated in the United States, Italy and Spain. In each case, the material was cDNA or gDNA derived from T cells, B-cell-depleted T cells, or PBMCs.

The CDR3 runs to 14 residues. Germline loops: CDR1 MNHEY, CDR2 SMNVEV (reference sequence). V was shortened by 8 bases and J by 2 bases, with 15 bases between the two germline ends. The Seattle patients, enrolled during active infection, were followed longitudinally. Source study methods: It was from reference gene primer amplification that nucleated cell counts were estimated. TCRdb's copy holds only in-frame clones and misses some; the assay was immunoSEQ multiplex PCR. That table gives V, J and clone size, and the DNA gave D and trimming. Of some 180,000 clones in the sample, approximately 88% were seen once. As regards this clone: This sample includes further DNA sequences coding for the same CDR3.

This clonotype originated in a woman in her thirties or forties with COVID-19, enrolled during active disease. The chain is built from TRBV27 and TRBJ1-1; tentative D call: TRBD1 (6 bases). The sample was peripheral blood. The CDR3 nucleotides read TGTGCCAGCTCCCTAGGACAGACAAACACTGAAGCTTTCTTT. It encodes CASSLGQTNTEAFF.